The 23 T cell receptor beta chains presented below share a single source sample, sequenced in a study of early T cells in non-severe SARS-CoV-2 infection. TCRdb called the 5' RACE reads again in MiXCR, with one record for every CDR3 protein. The top ten hold under 8% of the sample, which has about 48,000 distinct CDR3 sequences, roughly 6.2% seen once. The sample was whole blood, taken at baseline. The receptors derive from an adult who was a healthcare worker with PCR-confirmed SARS-CoV-2 infection or an uninfected control (not recorded which).

This clonotype came up many times. CDR3 sequence reads: CASSWGTALGYHGYTF. CDR3 in DNA: TGTGCCAGCAGCTGGGGGACAGCCCTTGGGTACCATGGCTACACCTTC. V usage is TRBV5-6 and J usage is TRBJ1-2, with 7 bases matching TRBD1. J gave up 6 bases and V 3 bases, and 14 bases lay outside the gene matches. The CDR3 runs to 16 residues. CDR1 is SGHDT, CDR2 YYEEEE, per germline.

The chain is built from TRBV7-9 and TRBJ2-7; D gene unclear. CDR1 and CDR2 from the germline V gene are SEHNR and FQNEAQ (reference sequence). Trimming took 5 bases from V and 4 from J, leaving 12 bases between them. This CDR3 region has 13 residues. CDR3 DNA sequence: TGTGCCAGCAGCCGCGGACGAGGTTACGAGCAGTACTTC. Residues: CASSRGRGYEQYF.

This clonotype has ten or more counts. The V and J genes are TRBV28 and TRBJ1-1, with a tentative D call TRBD1 (5 bases). V lost 2 bases, J lost 2 bases, and 9 bases lay in between. The CDR3 spans 14 residues. Germline-derived CDR1 and CDR2 are MDHEN and SYDVKM. The CDR3 region has the DNA TGTGCCAGCAGTTTAATAGGGGTAAACACTGAAGCTTTCTTT. It yields the protein CASSLIGVNTEAFF. Full variable domain (outside the CDR3, taken from reference TRBV28 and TRBJ1-1): DVKVTQSSRYLVKRTGEKVFLECVQDMDHENMFWYRQDPGLGLRLIYFSYDVKMKEKGDIPEGYSVSREKKERFSLILESASTNQTSMYLCASSLIGVNTEAFFGQGTRLTVV.

This clonotype was seen repeatedly, ten times or more. The chain recombines TRBV15 with TRBJ2-5; D may correspond to TRBD1 or TRBD2 (6 bases each). Germline V gene lookup returns CDR1 LNHNV and CDR2 YYDKDF (reference sequence). V lost 0 bases, J lost 5 bases, and 13 bases lay in between. The CDR3 covers 15 residues. The CDR3: CATSRDVQGGETQYF. The DNA for the CDR3 is TGTGCCACCAGCAGAGACGTACAGGGAGGTGAGACCCAGTACTTC. The full variable domain, completed using reference TRBV15 and TRBJ2-5, is DAMVIQNPRYQVTQFGKPVTLSCSQTLNHNVMYWYQQKSSQAPKLLFHYYDKDFNNEADTPDNFQSRRPNTSFCFLDIRSPGLGDTAMYLCATSRDVQGGETQYFGPGTRLLVL.

There are a few counts of this clonotype. The DNA of the CDR3 is TGCGCCAGCAGCTTTACCCGGGGCTCCAGCTCCTACGAGCAGTACTTC. It encodes CASSFTRGSSSYEQYF. The chain recombines TRBV5-1 with TRBJ2-7; TRBD1 or TRBD2 may be the D gene (5 bases each). Trimming took 2 bases from V and 0 from J, leaving 15 bases between them. This CDR3 contains 16 residues. Germline-derived CDR1 and CDR2 are SGHRS and YFSETQ.

The chain uses TRBV11-3 and TRBJ2-1, with a weak D call TRBD1 (5 bases). V was trimmed by 5 bases and J by 5 bases, leaving 13 bases between them. The CDR3 covers 14 residues. CDR1 and CDR2 from the germline V gene are SGHNT and YENEEA. The CDR3 coding sequence is TGTGCCAGCAGCCGCTTAAGGGGAAACAATGAGCAGTTCTTC. This encodes CASSRLRGNNEQFF. The whole variable domain, remainder taken from reference TRBV11-3 and TRBJ2-1, is EAGVVQSPRYKIIEKKQPVAFWCNPISGHNTLYWYLQNLGQGPELLIRYENEEAVDDSQLPKDRFSAERLKGVDSTLKIQPAELGDSAVYLCASSRLRGNNEQFFGPGTRLTVL.

This clonotype was recorded many times. The CDR3 DNA is TGTGCCAGTCGGGACAGTGATAATTCACCCCTCCACTTT. Its protein is CASRDSDNSPLHF. The rearrangement uses TRBV28 and TRBJ1-6, with TRBD1 matching over 7 bases. V shed 9 bases and J 5 bases; nucleotides not matched to a gene: 4. The CDR3 length is 13 residues. Germline V gene data show CDR1 as MDHEN and CDR2 as SYDVKM. Full variable domain (outside the CDR3, taken from reference TRBV28 and TRBJ1-6): DVKVTQSSRYLVKRTGEKVFLECVQDMDHENMFWYRQDPGLGLRLIYFSYDVKMKEKGDIPEGYSVSREKKERFSLILESASTNQTSMYLCASRDSDNSPLHFGNGTRLTVT.

This clonotype was recorded at least ten times. V and J are TRBV28 and TRBJ1-4, with TRBD1 matching 9 bases. This CDR3 has 15 amino acids. Germline V gives CDR1 MDHEN, CDR2 SYDVKM. V lost 5 bases to trimming and J lost 8 bases; unmatched junction nucleotides: 9. CDR3 protein: CASSGSTGGREKLFF. The CDR3 coding sequence is TGTGCCAGCAGTGGGTCGACAGGGGGAAGGGAAAAACTGTTTTTT.

This clonotype was observed a handful of times. This chain links TRBV29-1 with TRBJ1-1; the D is unclear. V was shortened by 4 bases and J by 3 bases, with 9 bases between the two germline ends. Germline lookup yields CDR1 SQVTM and CDR2 ANQGSEA. This CDR3 is 12 amino acids long. Here the CDR3 reads CSVGSTDTEAFF. CDR3 sequence (DNA): TGCAGCGTTGGATCGACGGACACTGAAGCTTTCTTT. The variable domain in full, completed from reference TRBV29-1 and TRBJ1-1, reads SAVISQKPSRDICQRGTSLTIQCQVDSQVTMMFWYRQQPGQSLTLIATANQGSEATYESGFVIDKFPISRPNLTFSTLTVSNMSPEDSSIYLCSVGSTDTEAFFGQGTRLTVV.

This clonotype was seen repeatedly, ten times or more. The J gene is TRBJ2-1, the V gene TRBV11-2; a weak D match, TRBD1 (5 bases). V lost 4 bases and J 0 bases, leaving 19 bases between the germline ends. There are 18 residues in the CDR3. CDR1 is SGHAT and CDR2 is FQNNGV in the germline V gene. CDR3 residues: CASSSRQTRFSSYNEQFF. CDR3 nucleotides: TGTGCCAGCAGCTCCAGACAGACCAGGTTCAGCTCCTACAATGAGCAGTTCTTC.

Many counts were recorded for this clonotype. The V gene is TRBV20-1, the J gene TRBJ2-7; TRBD2 matches 7 bases. Germline lookup yields CDR1 DFQATT and CDR2 SNEGSKA (reference sequence). The CDR3 runs 12 residues. The V segment lost 3 bases and the J segment 4 bases; nucleotides outside the gene matches: 3. The CDR3 bases are TGCAGTGCTAGCGGACTAGGGTACGAGCAGTACTTC. It codes for CSASGLGYEQYF.

V and J are TRBV2 and TRBJ2-5; no reliable D call. From germline, CDR1 is SNHLY and CDR2 FYNNEI. This CDR3 region has 12 residues. V dropped 4 bases and J dropped 10 bases, with 13 bases sitting between them. CDR3 in amino acids: CASSALPDHQYF. CDR3 nucleotide sequence: TGTGCCAGCAGTGCCCTCCCGGACCACCAGTACTTC.

This clonotype appeared many times. This sequence joins TRBV29-1 and TRBJ2-6, with 9 bases lining up with TRBD1. This CDR3 is built from 14 residues. Germline-derived CDR1 and CDR2 are SQVTM and ANQGSEA. The ends lost 8 bases at V and 2 bases at J; junction bases unmatched: 4. The CDR3, as DNA: TGCAGCACCACAGGGGGCGCTGGGGCCAACGTCCTGACTTTC. Translated, it gives CSTTGGAGANVLTF.

This clonotype showed up many times. The rearrangement joins TRBV21-1 to TRBJ1-5; TRBD1 is the table's D call, not checked against the DNA. TRBV21-1 is reported as a pseudogene. This CDR3 contains 16 residues. Here the CDR3 DNA reads TGTGCCAGCAGCAAAGTTGGCCAGGGTAAGAATCAGCCCCAGCATTTT. It yields the protein CASSKVGQGKNQPQHF.

This clonotype occurred many times. This chain links TRBV7-9 with TRBJ2-3; D possibly corresponds to TRBD2 (5 bases). V gave up 6 bases and J gave up 5 bases, with 18 bases separating them. This CDR3 spans 15 amino acids. From germline, CDR1 is SEHNR and CDR2 FQNEAQ (reference sequence). The CDR3 sequence is CASRPPPRAGDTQYF. The CDR3 DNA is TGTGCCAGCAGACCCCCCCCGAGGGCCGGAGATACGCAGTATTTT.

The chain links TRBV11-3 to TRBJ2-1, with a tentative D call TRBD2 (5 bases). Germline assignment: CDR1 SGHNT and CDR2 YENEEA. The CDR3 runs to 14 residues. V lost 2 bases and J 5 bases, leaving 10 bases between the germline ends. The CDR3 DNA follows: TGTGCCAGCAGCTTAAGTACTAGAGACAATGAGCAGTTCTTC. It specifies CASSLSTRDNEQFF.

This chain connects TRBV28 to TRBJ2-1, with 12 bases matching TRBD2. V shed 4 bases, J shed 2 bases, and the junction held 6 bases outside the gene matches. The CDR3 spans 17 residues. Germline CDR1 MDHEN, CDR2 SYDVKM. In DNA, the CDR3 is TGTGCCAGCAGTTCACGGACTAGCGGGGCCACCTACAATGAGCAGTTCTTC. Translating gives CASSSRTSGATYNEQFF.

This clonotype has a count of ten or more. The rearrangement links TRBV5-1 to TRBJ2-7, with D unresolved. The germline V and J ends were trimmed by 4 bases and 2 bases, with 10 bases remaining between them. Per the germline V gene, CDR1 is SGHRS and CDR2 is YFSETQ. The length of the CDR3 is 13 residues. This CDR3 reads CASSPDGTYEQYF. The DNA of the CDR3 is TGCGCCAGCAGCCCCGACGGCACCTACGAGCAGTACTTC.

This clonotype was detected only a few times. Here the CDR3 reads CASSIPTETGELFF. CDR3 in DNA: TGTGCCAGCAGCATCCCTACAGAGACCGGGGAGCTGTTTTTT. V gene TRBV9 combines with J gene TRBJ2-2; D uncertain. V dropped 4 bases and J dropped 5 bases, with 12 bases sitting between them. Germline lookup yields CDR1 SGDLS and CDR2 YYNGEE. This CDR3 has 14 residues.

The sample holds many counts of this clonotype. The chain couples TRBV7-3 to TRBJ2-3; perhaps TRBD2 as D (6 bases). Germline CDR1 SGHTA, CDR2 FQGTGA. The CDR3 has 16 residues. V lost 4 bases and J lost 3, with 17 bases in between. The CDR3 region is CASSSVMAGSTDTQYF. Here the CDR3 DNA reads TGTGCCAGCAGCTCCGTGATGGCGGGAAGTACAGATACGCAGTATTTT. The entire variable domain, with the rest obtained from reference TRBV7-3 and TRBJ2-3, is as follows: GAGVSQTPSNKVTEKGKYVELRCDPISGHTALYWYRQSLGQGPEFLIYFQGTGAADDSGLPNDRFFAVRPEGSVSTLKIQRTERGDSAVYLCASSSVMAGSTDTQYFGPGTRLTVL.

This chain joins TRBV7-6 and TRBJ2-1; TRBD1 is a possible D gene (5 bases). The CDR3 is 14 residues long. Germline assignment: CDR1 SGHVS and CDR2 FNYEAQ. Trimming took 0 bases from V and 9 from J, leaving 12 bases between them. DNA of the CDR3: TGTGCCAGCAGCTTAGCCTCAGGGTTCGGTGAGCAGTTCTTC. Its protein product is CASSLASGFGEQFF.

In this sample, this clonotype turned up a few times. This rearrangement joins TRBV28 to TRBJ1-1; TRBD1 is a possible D gene (5 bases). V lost 6 bases and J 1 base, leaving 12 bases between the germline ends. CDR3 length: 14 residues. Germline assignment: CDR1 MDHEN and CDR2 SYDVKM. This chain's CDR3 is CASRPSRENTEAFF. CDR3 coding DNA: TGTGCCAGCAGACCATCCAGGGAGAACACTGAAGCTTTCTTT.

In its sample, this clonotype was seen a few times. This chain links TRBV4-1 with TRBJ2-7; 10 positions agree with TRBD2. From germline, CDR1 is MGHRA and CDR2 YSYEKL. This CDR3 is built from 16 residues. With V trimmed by 0 bases and J by 4 bases, 6 bases remained unmatched. CDR3 protein: CASSQESASGSYEQYF. CDR3 in DNA: TGCGCCAGCAGCCAAGAATCGGCTAGCGGGAGTTACGAGCAGTACTTC.